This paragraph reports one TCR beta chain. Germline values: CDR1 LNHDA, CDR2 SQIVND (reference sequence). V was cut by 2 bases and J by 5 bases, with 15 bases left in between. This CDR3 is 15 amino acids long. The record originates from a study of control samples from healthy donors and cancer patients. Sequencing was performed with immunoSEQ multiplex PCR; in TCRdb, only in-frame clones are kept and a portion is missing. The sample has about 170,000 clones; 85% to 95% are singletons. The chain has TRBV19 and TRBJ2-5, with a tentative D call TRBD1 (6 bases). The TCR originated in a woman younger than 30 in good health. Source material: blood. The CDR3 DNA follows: TGTGCCAGTAGTATATCAGGGGCATTTGTTGAGACCCAGTACTTC. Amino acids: CASSISGAFVETQYF.